The TCR beta chain under discussion was sequenced for a study of tumor and adjacent non-tumor tissue in lung cancer. Concerning this clonotype itself: The antigen is undetermined. At one of its ends the junction is not consistent with the germline gene, which may arise from a read error.

CDR1 is LGHNT and CDR2 is FRNRAP in the germline V gene. The CDR3 spans 15 residues. The library came from three nested PCR rounds adapted from ARM-PCR protocols. TCRdb independently ran MiXCR on the multiplex PCR reads; one entry per CDR3 protein. Of over 110,000 distinct CDR3 sequences detected, about 71% appear once; the ten largest clones hold 15% to 20%. The template was RNA from unsorted bulk tissue. Broader study findings: Tumor tissue had significantly higher TCR diversity than normal lung.

Sequenced input: lung tumor tissue. The rearrangement links TRBV12-5 to TRBJ2-2; 11 bases agree with TRBD2. This clonotype was obtained from a man aged 60-69 years with small cell lung cancer. The DNA for the CDR3 is TGTACTAGTGGCCTAACTAGCGGGAGCTCCGGGGAGCTGTTTTTT. Translated: CTSGLTSGSSGELFF.